This T cell receptor beta chain was observed in a study of cytomegalovirus exposure and HLA in healthy donors. To note about this clone: Its antigen is not identified.

In the PCR, 60 Vbeta and 13 Jbeta primers were used. Clones were sequenced by immunoSEQ multiplex PCR, and TCRdb holds only the in-frame ones, with some missing. The data hold 95,000 to 100,000 clones, with about 75% observed a single time. With V trimmed by 0 bases and J by 1 base, 12 bases remained unmatched. The CDR3 has 19 residues. The germline CDR1 and CDR2 sequences are SGHAT and FQDESV (reference sequence). Donors were nominally healthy when sampled, though unrecorded immune exposures were likely. Regarding the study as a whole: Most likely, a cluster of highly shared sequence variants arose as a sequencing artifact.

The sequencing input was PBMCs. The gene calls are TRBV11-1 and TRBJ1-1; TRBD1 agrees at 9 bases. The sequence was collected from a man between 35 and 55 years old in good health and CMV-seropositive. The chain's CDR3 is CASSLASIIQGAANTEAFF. The CDR3 DNA reads TGTGCCAGCAGCTTAGCGTCGATAATACAGGGGGCCGCGAACACTGAAGCTTTCTTT.